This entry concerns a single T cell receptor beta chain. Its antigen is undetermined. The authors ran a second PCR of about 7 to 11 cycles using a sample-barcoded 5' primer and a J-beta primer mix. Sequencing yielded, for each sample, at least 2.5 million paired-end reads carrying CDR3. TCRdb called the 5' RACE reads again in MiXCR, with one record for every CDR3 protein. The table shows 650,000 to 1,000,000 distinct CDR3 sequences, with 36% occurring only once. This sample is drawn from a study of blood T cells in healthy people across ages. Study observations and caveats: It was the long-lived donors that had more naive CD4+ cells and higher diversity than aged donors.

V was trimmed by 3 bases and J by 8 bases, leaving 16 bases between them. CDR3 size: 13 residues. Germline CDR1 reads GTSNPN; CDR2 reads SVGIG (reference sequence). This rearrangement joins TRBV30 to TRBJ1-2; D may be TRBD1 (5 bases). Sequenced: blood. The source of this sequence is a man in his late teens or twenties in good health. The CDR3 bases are TGTGCCTGGAGCGACCCAGAGTACAGGGGCTACACCTTC. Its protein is CAWSDPEYRGYTF.